What follows are 28 T cell receptor beta chains derived from one specimen sequenced in a study of cytomegalovirus exposure and HLA in healthy donors. Researchers ran the PCR with 60 Vbeta and 13 Jbeta primers. The method was immunoSEQ multiplex PCR; TCRdb's version includes in-frame clones alone and lacks a portion of them. The table records a few hundred thousand clones, over 75% of them present only once. Sequencing was performed on PBMCs. These receptors were taken from a girl aged 2-10 years in good health and CMV-seronegative.

CDR3 protein: CASSRQGRSNQPQHF. The CDR3 nucleotides are TGTGCCAGCAGTCGACAGGGGAGGTCCAATCAGCCCCAGCATTTT. The chain joins TRBV6-1 to TRBJ1-5; 8 nucleotides match TRBD1. The CDR3 covers 15 residues. Germline V gene sequence: CDR1 MNHNS, CDR2 SASEGT. The V and J ends lost 5 bases and 3 bases, in that order; junction bases with no gene match: 6.

The chain is built from TRBV7-3 and TRBJ2-5; 7 bases line up with TRBD2. The CDR3 consists of 14 residues. Germline V gives CDR1 SGHTA, CDR2 FQGTGA. V lost 5 bases, J lost 2 bases, and 5 bases stayed unmatched. CDR3 nucleotide sequence: TGTGCCAGCAGCCTGTCCGGGGGGCAAGAGACCCAGTACTTC. Protein sequence: CASSLSGGQETQYF.

This clone occurred a few times. The chain recombines TRBV7-9 with TRBJ2-3; D is uncertain. Germline lookup yields CDR1 SEHNR and CDR2 FQNEAQ (reference sequence). Trimming pared 2 bases from V and 6 bases from J, leaving 6 bases between. This CDR3 is built from 12 residues. In DNA, the CDR3 is TGTGCCAGCAGCTTACTCCCGGATACGCAGTATTTT. Encoded protein: CASSLLPDTQYF.

This clone was found once. The V and J genes are TRBV10-1 and TRBJ1-6, with 8 bases fitting TRBD1. The germline V gene has CDR1 WNHNN and CDR2 SYGVQD (reference sequence). V dropped 4 bases and J dropped 9; count of bases not matched to a gene: 2. The CDR3 consists of 13 residues. The CDR3 here is CASSADRVSPLHF. DNA of the CDR3: TGCGCCAGCAGTGCGGACAGGGTTTCACCCCTCCACTTT.

The chain recombines TRBV5-4 with TRBJ2-7; a weak D match, TRBD1 (5 bases). Between the trimmed V and J ends, which lost 5 bases and 0 bases, there was a span of 18 bases. This CDR3 spans 16 amino acids. Per the germline V gene, CDR1 is SGHNT and CDR2 is YYREEE (reference sequence). Written as DNA, the CDR3 is TGTGCCAGCAGTCCCTCCAGGGAAGTAATCTCCTACGAGCAGTACTTC. It codes for CASSPSREVISYEQYF.

The chain has TRBV7-9 and TRBJ1-5, with 7 bases that match TRBD1. CDR3 length equals 15 residues. Unmatched junction bases numbered 7, after V lost 5 bases and J lost 3 bases. The germline V gene encodes CDR1 SEHNR and CDR2 FQNEAQ (reference sequence). CDR3: CASSGGTEYNQPQHF. CDR3 coding DNA: TGTGCCAGCAGCGGCGGGACAGAGTACAATCAGCCCCAGCATTTT.

In DNA, the CDR3 is TGTGCCAGCAGCTTAGAGGGACAGTACAATGAGCAGTTCTTC. Its translation is CASSLEGQYNEQFF. The rearrangement links TRBV7-8 to TRBJ2-1, with TRBD1 identical over 7 bases. The CDR3 totals 14 residues. Losses at the gene ends were 1 base for V and 4 bases for J; bases not matched to a gene: 1. CDR1 SGHVS and CDR2 FQNEAQ come from the germline V gene. Full variable domain (remainder filled in from reference TRBV7-8 and TRBJ2-1): GAGVSQSPRYKVAKRGQDVALRCDPISGHVSLFWYQQALGQGPEFLTYFQNEAQLDKSGLPSDRFFAERPEGSVSTLKIQRTQQEDSAVYLCASSLEGQYNEQFFGPGTRLTVL.

The chain combines TRBV4-2 with TRBJ2-7, with 10 positions matching TRBD2. CDR3 length: 16 residues. Germline lookup yields CDR1 LGHNA and CDR2 YNFKEQ. J gave up 5 bases and V 0 bases, and 7 bases lay outside the gene matches. The CDR3 here is CASSQDRASGSHEQYF. CDR3 bases: TGTGCCAGCAGCCAAGATAGGGCTAGCGGGAGTCACGAGCAGTACTTC.

This rearrangement joins TRBV6-5 to TRBJ1-4; tentative D call: TRBD1 (6 bases). Trimming left V 4 bases short and J 8 bases short, with 14 bases between. This CDR3 has 14 residues. Germline CDR1 and CDR2: MNHEY and SVGAGI. Here the CDR3 DNA reads TGTGCCAGCAGTTCAGGGGTGTTCAGGGAAAAACTGTTTTTT. Protein product: CASSSGVFREKLFF.

This rearrangement joins TRBV7-6 to TRBJ2-7; 7 bases fit TRBD1. V dropped 5 bases and J dropped 5; count of bases not matched to a gene: 6. Per the germline V gene, CDR1 is SGHVS and CDR2 is FNYEAQ. This CDR3 comprises 13 residues. DNA of the CDR3: TGTGCCAGCAGCCTACTTACAGGGGACGAGCAGTACTTC. Amino acids: CASSLLTGDEQYF.

V usage is TRBV19 and J usage is TRBJ1-6; 8 nucleotides agree with TRBD1. The CDR3 consists of 17 residues. J gave up 10 bases and V 6 bases, and 17 bases lay outside the gene matches. CDR1 and CDR2 (germline): LNHDA, SQIVND (reference sequence). This chain's CDR3 is CASSLVPSGQGGSPLHF. In nucleotides, the CDR3 is TGTGCCAGTAGCCTGGTTCCGAGCGGACAGGGAGGGTCACCCCTCCACTTT. The variable domain in full, completed from reference TRBV19 and TRBJ1-6, reads DGGITQSPKYLFRKEGQNVTLSCEQNLNHDAMYWYRQDPGQGLRLIYYSQIVNDFQKGDIAEGYSVSREKKESFPLTVTSAQKNPTAFYLCASSLVPSGQGGSPLHFGNGTRLTVT.

The V gene is TRBV2, the J gene TRBJ1-2; unclear D gene. Trimming pared 0 bases from V and 8 bases from J, leaving 22 bases between. The CDR3 has 17 residues. The germline CDR1 and CDR2 sequences are SNHLY and FYNNEI. CDR3 protein: CASSEALLGPPTWGYTF. The CDR3 nucleotides are TGTGCCAGCAGTGAAGCGCTTCTTGGGCCCCCTACTTGGGGCTACACCTTC.

The chain recombines TRBV5-8 with TRBJ2-3; 15 nucleotides agree with TRBD2. V dropped 5 bases and J dropped 3; count of bases not matched to a gene: 7. Germline V gene data show CDR1 as SGHTS and CDR2 as YDEGEE. The CDR3 totals 17 residues. The chain's CDR3 is CASSLGLAGGRTDTQYF. DNA of the CDR3: TGTGCCAGCAGTCTAGGACTAGCGGGAGGGCGGACAGATACGCAGTATTTT.

The CDR3 sequence: CASSSGLPQETQYF. CDR3 coding DNA: TGTGCCAGCAGCTCGGGACTTCCCCAAGAGACCCAGTACTTC. This chain links TRBV11-2 with TRBJ2-5; weak D call: TRBD2 (6 bases). V lost 4 bases to trimming and J lost 1 base, with 10 bases between them. CDR1 is SGHAT and CDR2 is FQNNGV in the germline V gene. The CDR3 loop spans 14 amino acids.

The rearrangement uses TRBV30 and TRBJ1-3; TRBD1 matches at 11 bases. Looked up from germline, CDR1 is GTSNPN and CDR2 is SVGIG (reference sequence). The CDR3 has 14 amino acids. The V and J ends lost 3 bases and 4 bases, in that order; junction bases with no gene match: 2. CDR3 sequence (DNA): TGTGCCTGGAGGGGACAGGGGGTAGGAAACACCATATATTTT. Its protein product is CAWRGQGVGNTIYF.

The chain recombines TRBV13 with TRBJ1-2, with unresolved D. CDR3 length: 13 residues. CDR1 and CDR2 (germline): PRHDT, FYEKMQ (reference sequence). Trimming shortened V by 5 bases and J by 7 bases, and 14 bases separated the two germline ends. The CDR3 reads CASSLRMVGGYTF. The CDR3 DNA follows: TGTGCCAGCAGCCTTAGAATGGTCGGTGGCTACACCTTC.

V and J are TRBV27 and TRBJ2-1; D ambiguous. This CDR3 has 15 residues. V was cut by 4 bases and J by 0 bases, with 10 bases left in between. Germline CDR1 reads MNHEY; CDR2 reads SMNVEV (reference sequence). The CDR3 DNA reads TGTGCCAGCAGTTCGACTGCCAGCTCCTACAATGAGCAGTTCTTC. It encodes CASSSTASSYNEQFF.

V usage is TRBV6-6 and J usage is TRBJ1-2; the D is unclear. Trimming shortened V by 5 bases and J by 8 bases, and 15 bases separated the two germline ends. CDR1 and CDR2 (germline): MNHNY, SVGAGI (reference sequence). The CDR3 contains 13 residues. The CDR3 loop reads CASSKAPEGGYTF. CDR3 nucleotide sequence: TGTGCCAGCAGTAAGGCTCCAGAGGGCGGCTACACCTTC.

This chain joins TRBV28 and TRBJ2-1, with D perhaps matching TRBD1 (6 bases). V lost 10 bases and J 4 bases, leaving 20 bases between the germline ends. Germline CDR1 reads MDHEN; CDR2 reads SYDVKM. This CDR3 contains 15 residues. The CDR3 region is CATTLTGGSYNEQFF. CDR3 sequence (DNA): TGTGCCACCACATTGACAGGAGGAAGTTACAATGAGCAGTTCTTC.

This sequence joins TRBV5-1 and TRBJ2-2, with 8 nucleotides matching TRBD2. This CDR3 region has 17 residues. V lost 4 bases to trimming and J lost 3 bases; unmatched junction nucleotides: 11. Germline CDR1 is SGHRS and CDR2 is YFSETQ. The CDR3 DNA follows: TGCGCCAGCAGCCTGACGGGGGGGATAGCGTACACCGGGGAGCTGTTTTTT. This gives the protein CASSLTGGIAYTGELFF.

The chain carries TRBV30 and TRBJ1-3; TRBD1 is a possible D gene (6 bases). The CDR3 totals 13 residues. CDR1 and CDR2 (germline): GTSNPN, SVGIG (reference sequence). V lost 6 bases and J 0 bases, leaving 9 bases between the germline ends. The CDR3 loop is CACQGSSGNTIYF. CDR3 coding DNA: TGTGCCTGCCAGGGGTCCTCTGGAAACACCATATATTTT.

This CDR3 reads CSVEGGRPHLYNEQFF. In DNA, the CDR3 is TGCAGCGTTGAAGGTGGGAGACCTCATTTGTACAATGAGCAGTTCTTC. The chain uses TRBV29-1 and TRBJ2-1; D is perhaps TRBD2 (5 bases). Per the germline V gene, CDR1 is SQVTM and CDR2 is ANQGSEA. The CDR3 extends over 16 amino acids. The V end lost 1 base, the J end lost 4 bases, and 17 bases lay between the germline ends.

There are a few counts of this clone. The chain has TRBV4-1 and TRBJ2-1, with 7 positions matching TRBD2. This CDR3 has 16 amino acids. Per the germline V gene, CDR1 is MGHRA and CDR2 is YSYEKL. The trim removed 0 bases at V and 7 bases at J, leaving 9 bases unmatched. CDR3 bases: TGCGCCAGCAGCCAAGATAGGTGGGAGGGCCGTAATGAGCAGTTCTTC. This codes for CASSQDRWEGRNEQFF.

The rearrangement joins TRBV12-5 to TRBJ1-5; the D gene is possibly TRBD1 (5 bases). The V gene lost 7 bases and the J gene lost 5 bases, with 15 bases spanning the gap. Germline V lookup: CDR1 LGHNT, CDR2 FRNRAP. There are 14 residues in the CDR3. The CDR3 protein is CASASSTEYQPQHF. The CDR3 DNA sequence: TGTGCTAGTGCCTCCTCGACAGAATATCAGCCCCAGCATTTT. The full variable domain, in which reference TRBV12-5 and TRBJ1-5 provide the parts outside the CDR3, is DARVTQTPRHKVTEMGQEVTMRCQPILGHNTVFWYRQTMMQGLELLAYFRNRAPLDDSGMPKDRFSAEMPDATLATLKIQPSEPRDSAVYFCASASSTEYQPQHFGDGTRLSIL.

The chain has TRBV6-1 and TRBJ1-4, with D unclear. The germline V and J ends were trimmed by 4 bases and 4 bases, with 13 bases remaining between them. This CDR3 comprises 15 residues. Germline CDR1 reads MNHNS; CDR2 reads SASEGT. CDR3 sequence reads: CASSAAGSYNEKLFF. CDR3 DNA: TGTGCCAGCAGTGCCGCGGGGTCCTATAATGAAAAACTGTTTTTT.

Only one count was recorded for this clone. V and J are TRBV6-1 and TRBJ1-3, with 10 positions matching TRBD1. The CDR3 covers 15 residues. Germline loops: CDR1 MNHNS, CDR2 SASEGT. V lost 8 bases and J lost 1; bases outside the gene matches: 5. As DNA, the CDR3 is TGTGCCAGCTCGAGGGACAGGGGTTCTGGAAACACCATATATTTT. It specifies CASSRDRGSGNTIYF.

The V call is TRBV28, the J call TRBJ1-5, with 9 positions matching TRBD1. The CDR3 contains 15 residues. V was pared by 5 bases and J by 3 bases, with 5 bases of the junction left unmatched. Germline V gene data show CDR1 as MDHEN and CDR2 as SYDVKM. CDR3 nucleotides: TGTGCCAGCAGTAAGGGACAGGGCCCCAATCAGCCCCAGCATTTT. This encodes CASSKGQGPNQPQHF.

This clone showed up just a few times. The V gene is TRBV5-4, the J gene TRBJ2-7; TRBD1 matches at 8 bases. The CDR3 is 13 residues long. Losses at the gene ends were 5 bases for V and 4 bases for J; bases not matched to a gene: 5. Germline CDR1 is SGHNT and CDR2 is YYREEE (reference sequence). CDR3 residues: CASRYQGAYEQYF. CDR3 sequence (DNA): TGTGCCAGCAGATATCAGGGGGCGTACGAGCAGTACTTC.